This TCR beta chain was identified during a study of control samples from healthy donors and cancer patients (dated by TCRdb to 2020 to 2021). Comment on this clone: Its antigen is still unknown. No base-level quality is on record; no much larger clone is a single base apart.

The library was made by the immunoSEQ multiplex PCR assay. TCRdb's version of the immuneACCESS table is confined to in-frame rearrangements and falls short of the full clone set. An unresolved V gene accounts for under half of the shortfall where checked; the remainder is of unknown origin. The table for this sample lists about 83,000 clones; 75% to 95% of them were counted only once. About 16% of the sample lies in the top ten. CDR1 and CDR2, per the germline V gene, are SGHDN and FVKESK. The V end loses 4 bases and the J end loses 2 bases, and a stretch of 0 bases separates them. The CDR3 contains 12 residues, cysteine and phenylalanine counted. Only the CDR3 region is kept as DNA, spanning 36 bases read in frame from base 1.

Sequencing used blood. The receptor comes from a man aged 45 to 65 in good health. Recombination linked TRBV14 to TRBJ2-6, with the D segment identity uncertain. Here is the DNA: TGTGCCAGCAGCCCTGGGGCCAACGTCCTGACTTTC. This translates into CASSPGANVLTF.